The following is a TCR beta chain sequence with its context. Its cognate antigen has yet to be identified. No clone much larger than this one lies a single base away; base qualities are absent. Libraries were constructed by 5' RACE. Instrument on record: Illumina HiSeq 2000. A universal primer binding site was introduced by template switching, and a unique molecular identifier was present in the final cDNA, enabling accurate counting of TCR cDNA molecules. First-strand cDNA for TCR alpha and beta chains was synthesized from specific primers in the conserved constant-segment region. Each cDNA library was double barcoded, with a SMART-Mk sample barcode plus Illumina barcodes, to control for contamination. TruSeq adapter sequences, together with Illumina sample barcodes, were added in two successive PCR steps. Sequencing of the TCR alpha and beta cDNA libraries was done on the Illumina HiSeq platform using custom primers. Per the authors' processing: MiGEC processed the raw reads to extract unique molecular identifiers, while MiXCR was used to determine the CDR3 positions. Recombination models were inferred per individual with the repgenHMM and IGoR tools using an EM algorithm. Shared clonotype analysis was performed with the tcR package in R, normalizing sharing by the product of cloneset sizes. To study raw recombination without the effects of thymic and clonal selection, out-of-frame nonproductive sequences were analyzed. TCRdb redid the processing of the public reads, applying fastp at Q25 and MiXCR, and retained in-frame beta chains. Identical CDR3 protein sequences are pooled into one entry, listed with their most common genes and DNA. The V and J calls and clone size are TCRdb's, not the authors'. The table for this sample lists about 660,000 distinct CDR3 sequences; around 8.6% of them were counted only once. The ten biggest clones cover approximately 0.96% of the sample.

The sample comes from a study of identical twins (dated by TCRdb to 2016 to 2017). Looking at the study overall: The study deep-sequenced TCR alpha and beta repertoires from monozygotic twins, unrelated adults of various ages and cord blood to test whether fetal clonotypes persist. Replicate twin experiments were performed at different times using different library preparation protocols to rule out contamination.

Points the paper makes about the study in general: Invariant T cells such as MAIT and iNKT could partly confound zero-insertion analyses, although diverse VJ usage argued against such confounding for most clonotypes. In monozygotic twins, recombination models systematically underestimated out-of-frame TCR alpha sharing, but the models matched the sharing seen between unrelated individuals. A weaker excess of twin sharing was found in beta out-of-frame sequences because the signal-to-noise ratio was lowered by fewer shared sequences. Compared with coincidental sharing between unrelated individuals, out-of-frame TCR alpha sequences shared between twins showed an excess of sequences with low generation probability. Fewer insertions were carried by abundant cord blood beta clonotypes; a weaker similar trend was observed in young adult naive repertoires, while no such trend was observed in memory repertoires. Because the same donors could not be followed over many years, the conclusions depended on cross-sectional statistical analysis.

Only healthy Caucasian donors were included. Three pairs of female monozygotic twins, all aged roughly 18 to 29 years, were included in the twin cohort. Peripheral blood mononuclear cells were the source from which RNA for the TCR libraries was isolated. Relative to germline, V is missing 4 bases and J is missing 9 bases, with 5 bases of the junction outside any gene match. In the germline V gene, CDR1 corresponds to SGHTA and CDR2 to FQGNSA. Counted from cysteine to phenylalanine, this CDR3 has 13 amino acids. Only the CDR3 region is kept as DNA, spanning 39 bases read in frame from base 1. The sample was also linked to a second study, of yellow fever vaccine responses in identical twins. Per that second paper: According to the authors, the vaccine-induced T cell response in identical twins seemed to be partly convergent and partly specific to each individual. In identical twins, the study followed T cell clones that responded to the vaccine with precision.

This TCR came from a woman aged 18-30 years in good health. The receptor chain draws on TRBV7-2 and TRBJ2-1; 8 central nucleotides agree with TRBD1. Sample: PBMCs. The CDR3 protein is CASSSPDRAEQFF. The bases are TGTGCCAGCAGCTCCCCGGACAGGGCTGAGCAGTTCTTC.